A selection of T cell receptor beta chains follows, all from one sample in a study of blood T cells in healthy people across ages. MiXCR was run by TCRdb on the 5' RACE reads, yielding one entry per CDR3 protein. The table lists roughly 1,800,000 distinct CDR3 sequences, approximately 50% of them singletons, with approximately 2.1% in the top ten. Sequenced: blood. The receptors derive from a woman in her 40s in good health. Both conserved end residues are part of each CDR3. Fields, in order: D gene, V gene, J gene, clone size, CDR3 protein, CDR3 DNA. D genes are given only for firm matches. Some rows mark clone size as missing; the rest say once, few, many or name a class of expanded clone.

d_call: TRBD2; v_call: TRBV7-2; j_call: TRBJ2-1; clone_size: -; cdr3_aa: CTSSGTSGGAGFRAEQFF; cdr3_nt: TGTACCAGCAGTGGGACTAGCGGGGGGGCCGGATTTCGGGCTGAGCAGTTCTTC
d_call: TRBD1; v_call: TRBV7-2; j_call: TRBJ2-1; clone_size: few; cdr3_aa: CASSSGGGDRAQFF; cdr3_nt: TGTGCCAGCAGCTCCGGTGGGGGAGACAGGGCGCAGTTCTTC
d_call: TRBD2; v_call: TRBV7-3; j_call: TRBJ2-1; clone_size: -; cdr3_aa: CASSSSGGSSNEQFF; cdr3_nt: TGTGCCAGCAGCTCGAGCGGGGGGTCCTCCAATGAGCAGTTCTTC
d_call: -; v_call: TRBV29-1; j_call: TRBJ2-7; clone_size: -; cdr3_aa: CSVAGYTTSYEQYF; cdr3_nt: TGCAGCGTAGCCGGATACACTACCTCCTACGAGCAGTACTTC
d_call: -; v_call: TRBV12-3/TRBV12-4; j_call: TRBJ2-6; clone_size: few; cdr3_aa: CASKSGANVLTF; cdr3_nt: TGTGCCAGCAAATCTGGGGCCAACGTCCTGACTTTC
d_call: -; v_call: TRBV4-1; j_call: TRBJ2-7; clone_size: -; cdr3_aa: CASSHPRGGTKVAEQYF; cdr3_nt: TGCGCCAGCAGCCATCCTAGGGGGGGAACCAAGGTTGCCGAGCAGTACTTC
d_call: TRBD2; v_call: TRBV5-1; j_call: TRBJ2-5; clone_size: -; cdr3_aa: CASSDGLAGVVETQYF; cdr3_nt: TGCGCCAGCAGCGATGGACTAGCGGGGGTCGTAGAGACCCAGTACTTC
d_call: -; v_call: TRBV2; j_call: TRBJ1-4; clone_size: -; cdr3_aa: CASSGTNEKLFF; cdr3_nt: TGTGCCAGCAGTGGGACTAATGAAAAACTGTTTTTT
d_call: -; v_call: TRBV20-1; j_call: TRBJ1-5; clone_size: -; cdr3_aa: CSAVRRDDLWYAHF; cdr3_nt: TGCAGTGCTGTACGCCGGGACGATTTGTGGTACGCGCATTTT
d_call: TRBD1; v_call: TRBV4-3; j_call: TRBJ1-2; clone_size: -; cdr3_aa: CASSLSGQGGRDYGYTF; cdr3_nt: TGCGCCAGCAGCCTGTCAGGACAGGGGGGAAGGGACTATGGCTACACCTTC
d_call: -; v_call: TRBV25-1; j_call: TRBJ2-3; clone_size: few; cdr3_aa: CASSGSFSDTQYF; cdr3_nt: TGTGCCAGCAGTGGATCGTTCTCAGATACGCAGTATTTT
d_call: -; v_call: TRBV20-1; j_call: TRBJ2-4; clone_size: -; cdr3_aa: CSASKSGLGSGNIQYF; cdr3_nt: TGCAGTGCTAGCAAGAGCGGCTTGGGCTCTGGAAACATTCAGTACTTC
d_call: -; v_call: TRBV12-3/TRBV12-4; j_call: TRBJ2-3; clone_size: -; cdr3_aa: CASTMTRGSTDTQYF; cdr3_nt: TGTGCCAGCACCATGACTAGAGGAAGCACAGATACGCAGTATTTT
d_call: -; v_call: TRBV12-3/TRBV12-4; j_call: TRBJ2-1; clone_size: -; cdr3_aa: CASSFQEEQFF; cdr3_nt: TGTGCCAGCAGCTTCCAGGAGGAGCAGTTCTTC
d_call: -; v_call: TRBV20-1; j_call: TRBJ2-5; clone_size: few; cdr3_aa: CSAGGGQTQYF; cdr3_nt: TGCAGTGCTGGGGGGGGGCAGACCCAGTACTTC
d_call: TRBD1; v_call: TRBV6-2/TRBV6-3; j_call: TRBJ2-7; clone_size: -; cdr3_aa: CASSYGRDRTYEQYF; cdr3_nt: TGTGCCAGCAGTTACGGCCGGGACAGAACCTACGAGCAGTACTTC
d_call: -; v_call: TRBV27; j_call: TRBJ2-5; clone_size: few; cdr3_aa: CASSQNRAGEQYF; cdr3_nt: TGTGCCAGCAGTCAAAACAGGGCGGGGGAGCAGTACTTC